Presented here are 15 T cell receptor beta chains from one specimen sequenced in a study of blood T cells in healthy people across ages. For the second PCR, which ran for about 7 to 12 cycles, a sample-barcoded 5' primer and a J-beta primer mix were used. TCRdb passed the 5' RACE reads through MiXCR, listing each CDR3 protein once. Of approximately 800,000 distinct CDR3 sequences detected, around half appear once; the ten largest clones hold around 40%. Sample: blood. Source of these receptors: a man older than 75 in good health.

This clonotype has only a few counts. The rearrangement uses TRBV25-1 and TRBJ2-4; possibly TRBD2 for D (6 bases). This CDR3 comprises 18 residues. Trimming removed 1 base at V and 1 base at J, with 17 bases between. Germline-derived CDR1 and CDR2 are MGHDK and SYGVNS. The CDR3 DNA follows: TGTGCCAGCAGTGAATTCTTTCCGGAGGGCGCGGCCAAAAACATTCAGTACTTC. Its protein is CASSEFFPEGAAKNIQYF.

J is TRBJ2-7 and V is TRBV15, with D hard to call. V lost 5 bases to trimming and J lost 5 bases, with 19 bases between them. The CDR3 extends over 15 amino acids. Germline V gene lookup returns CDR1 LNHNV and CDR2 YYDKDF (reference sequence). CDR3 loop: CATSRLARARDEQYF. CDR3 in DNA: TGTGCCACCAGCCGCCTTGCTAGGGCACGGGACGAGCAGTACTTC.

The chain carries TRBV24-1 and TRBJ2-1; TRBD2 aligns across 9 bases. This CDR3 spans 16 amino acids. Trimming took 3 bases from V and 2 from J; bases not matched to a gene: 4. Germline lookup yields CDR1 KGHDR and CDR2 SFDVKD. The CDR3 reads CATSDLSGSPYNEQFF. In DNA, the CDR3 is TGTGCCACCAGTGATCTTAGCGGGAGTCCCTACAATGAGCAGTTCTTC.

The CDR3 nucleotides read TGTGCCAGCAGCAAGCCGGGACTAGCGGGAGTTTATAGATACGCGTATTTT. This gives the protein CASSKPGLAGVYRYAYF. V and J are TRBV7-2 and TRBJ2-3, with 14 positions matching TRBD2. CDR3 length: 17 residues. Germline-derived CDR1 and CDR2 are SGHTA and FQGNSA. The V and J ends lost 5 bases and 14 bases, in that order; junction bases with no gene match: 18.

This sequence joins TRBV20-1 and TRBJ2-3; D remains ambiguous. V was pared by 5 bases and J by 0 bases, with 12 bases between. The CDR3 extends over 14 amino acids. Germline CDR1 reads DFQATT; CDR2 reads SNEGSKA (reference sequence). Here the CDR3 reads CSASALISTDTQYF. Here the CDR3 DNA reads TGCAGTGCTTCCGCCCTGATCAGCACAGATACGCAGTATTTT.

This clonotype was seen only a few times. The chain uses TRBV6-5 and TRBJ2-6; tentative D call: TRBD2 (6 bases). The CDR3 loop spans 15 amino acids. V dropped 4 bases and J dropped 4 bases, with 11 bases sitting between them. In germline, CDR1 is MNHEY, CDR2 SVGAGI. This chain's CDR3 is CASSSLAGGANVLTF. The CDR3 DNA sequence: TGTGCCAGCAGTTCGCTGGCGGGAGGGGCCAACGTCCTGACTTTC.

This sequence joins TRBV3-1 and TRBJ2-2; no definite D call. The CDR3 totals 14 residues. The germline gives CDR1 LGHDT, CDR2 YNNKEL (reference sequence). V dropped 1 base and J dropped 1 base, with 4 bases sitting between them. The CDR3 loop reads CASSQGWNTGELFF. The CDR3 DNA follows: TGTGCCAGCAGCCAAGGATGGAACACCGGGGAGCTGTTTTTT.

This sequence joins TRBV9 and TRBJ1-1, with a weak D call TRBD1 (5 bases). V lost 2 bases and J lost 1, with 9 bases in between. Germline CDR1 is SGDLS and CDR2 is YYNGEE. The CDR3 sequence is 14 residues long. The CDR3 nucleotides are TGTGCCAGCAGCGTTGGGGGTACGAACACTGAAGCTTTCTTT. Translating gives CASSVGGTNTEAFF.

This chain connects TRBV6-5 to TRBJ2-7, with D possibly being TRBD1 (6 bases). V was cut by 5 bases and J by 7 bases, with 21 bases left in between. Germline CDR1 reads MNHEY; CDR2 reads SVGAGI. The CDR3 has 15 amino acids. CDR3 DNA: TGTGCCAGCAGTCAAGGGGACATCGGGCCAGGGGAGCAGTACTTC. Translated, it gives CASSQGDIGPGEQYF.

This sequence joins TRBV9 and TRBJ2-5, with TRBD1 matching over 8 bases. After removal of 4 bases from V and 5 bases from J, the junction contained 10 bases not matched to a gene. CDR1 is SGDLS, CDR2 YYNGEE, per germline. This CDR3 is built from 15 residues. The CDR3 loop is CASSLLPTGAETQYF. The CDR3 nucleotides read TGTGCCAGCAGCCTTCTTCCGACAGGGGCCGAGACCCAGTACTTC.

The chain is built from TRBV5-1 and TRBJ2-4, with TRBD2 as a possible D gene (5 bases). Germline lookup yields CDR1 SGHRS and CDR2 YFSETQ. V was trimmed by 7 bases and J by 13 bases, leaving 18 bases between them. The CDR3 runs to 12 residues. For the CDR3, the DNA is TGCGCCAGCGAGACTGGTACCGGGGAGCAGTACTTC. As protein: CASETGTGEQYF.

Only a few counts were recorded for this clonotype. The chain has TRBV5-1 and TRBJ2-1, with TRBD2 matching over 8 bases. The CDR3 runs 16 residues. The trim removed 0 bases at V and 6 bases at J, leaving 8 bases unmatched. The germline CDR1 and CDR2 sequences are SGHRS and YFSETQ. In DNA, the CDR3 is TGCGCCAGCAGCTTGGGTCTAGCGGGCCGGTTCAATGAGCAGTTCTTC. Translated, it gives CASSLGLAGRFNEQFF.

This clonotype was seen just once. The CDR3 spells CASSPGTSLLYTQYF. The CDR3, as DNA: TGTGCCAGCAGCCCAGGGACTAGTCTACTATATACGCAGTATTTT. V and J are TRBV7-2 and TRBJ2-3; 8 positions match TRBD2. Germline V gene lookup returns CDR1 SGHTA and CDR2 FQGNSA. After removal of 5 bases from V and 7 bases from J, the junction contained 11 bases not matched to a gene. The CDR3 runs 15 residues.

The gene calls are TRBV11-2 and TRBJ1-1; possible D gene TRBD1, 6 bases. Trimming pared 5 bases from V and 1 base from J, leaving 14 bases between. Germline CDR1 and CDR2: SGHAT and FQNNGV. This CDR3 region has 15 residues. In DNA, the CDR3 is TGTGCCAGCAGCGACAGGACAGCCTCGAACACTGAAGCTTTCTTT. Protein sequence: CASSDRTASNTEAFF.

This clonotype was seen a handful of times. The CDR3 DNA reads TGTGCCAGCTCACGGGCCTCCCTAGCGGGAGAAGATACGCAGTATTTT. As protein: CASSRASLAGEDTQYF. V is TRBV18 and J is TRBJ2-3; 10 bases agree with TRBD2. The CDR3 is 16 residues long. The J segment lost 5 bases and the V segment lost 4 bases, leaving 9 bases of the junction unmatched. The germline V gene has CDR1 KGHSH and CDR2 LQKENI.